These 16 T cell receptor beta chains were sequenced from one sample in a study of blood T cells in healthy people across ages (dated by TCRdb to between 2015 and 2017). Library preparation used 5' RACE. Sequenced using an Illumina HiSeq 2500. The second PCR ran for about 6 to 12 cycles and used a J-beta primer mix along with a sample-barcoded 5' primer. TCRdb reworked the public reads: Q25 trimming with fastp, MiXCR clone assembly, productive beta chains retained. Each CDR3 protein gets just one entry, which takes the most common genes and DNA from the rows behind it. Present in this sample are fewer than 800,000 distinct CDR3 sequences, approximately 31% of which were seen just once. The biggest ten clones account for 15% to 17% of the sample. The sequencing input was blood. The receptors here all came from a woman aged 80 or over in good health. Donor details come from another sample of the same person, matched by shared clones.

The chain employs TRBV6-1 and TRBJ1-5; D is uncertain. Trimming took off 4 bases at V and 6 bases at J, with 7 bases between the two ends. Germline-derived CDR1 and CDR2 are MNHNS and SASEGT. The CDR3 runs to 12 residues. CDR3 loop: CASSAGAQPQHF. CDR3 coding DNA: TGTGCCAGCAGTGCGGGAGCTCAGCCCCAGCATTTT.

Details on this clonotype: One base away lies a much larger clone, so this may be a sequencing read error. The chain employs TRBV7-3 and TRBJ2-3; D might be TRBD2 (6 bases). The CDR3 contains 14 residues. The germline V gene encodes CDR1 SGHTA and CDR2 FQGTGA. CDR3 nucleotide sequence: TGTGCCAGCAGCGACGGGTTGGGAGGAGATGCGCAGTATTTT. It codes for CASSDGLGGDAQYF.

The chain links TRBV11-2 to TRBJ2-2; TRBD2 matches at 8 bases. Unmatched junction bases numbered 1, after V lost 1 base and J lost 0 bases. CDR1 is SGHAT, CDR2 FQNNGV, per germline. The CDR3 totals 16 residues. Written as DNA, the CDR3 is TGTGCCAGCAGCTTAGCGCGGGGGGCGAACACCGGGGAGCTGTTTTTT. Protein sequence: CASSLARGANTGELFF.

Turning to this clonotype: The CDR3 carries no conserved terminal phenylalanine or tryptophan, so it likely arises from a read error. This rearrangement joins TRBV20-1 to TRBJ2-1; D perhaps matches TRBD1 (5 bases). The CDR3 is made up of 16 amino acids. V was pared by 0 bases and J by 3 bases, with 15 bases between. The germline V gene encodes CDR1 DFQATT and CDR2 SNEGSKA (reference sequence). CDR3 DNA: TGCAGTGCTAGAGACCCAACAGGCGAGGTCTACAATGAGCAGTTCTTA. Its protein is CSARDPTGEVYNEQFL.

As to this clonotype: The junction shows a germline mismatch at one end, possibly a read error. The J gene is TRBJ2-5, the V gene TRBV7-7, with D perhaps matching TRBD1 or TRBD2 (5 bases each). The CDR3 sequence is 15 residues long. The germline V gene has CDR1 SSHAT and CDR2 FNYEAQ (reference sequence). The CDR3 sequence: CASSSDPGPQETQYF. In DNA, the CDR3 is TGTGCTAGCAGCTCGGACCCGGGACCCCAAGAGACCCAGTACTTC.

This clonotype was picked up a small number of times. The chain employs TRBV27 and TRBJ1-2; possible D gene TRBD1, 6 bases. The germline V and J ends were trimmed by 5 bases and 4 bases, with 17 bases remaining between them. There are 15 residues in the CDR3. The germline gives CDR1 MNHEY, CDR2 SMNVEV (reference sequence). As DNA, the CDR3 is TGTGCCAGCAGTCCTTTGTGGGGACAATCCTATGGCTACACCTTC. It yields the protein CASSPLWGQSYGYTF.

This clonotype is a singleton in its sample. The V and J genes are TRBV12-3 or TRBV12-4 and TRBJ1-5; the D is unclear. Between the trimmed V and J ends, which lost 11 bases and 2 bases, there was a span of 22 bases. The CDR3 is 16 amino acids. This CDR3 is CAGRDDCVLGNQPQHF. CDR3 nucleotides: TGTGCCGGCCGAGACGACTGTGTTCTCGGCAATCAGCCCCAGCATTTT.

This clonotype was detected only a few times. CDR3 in DNA: TGTGCCAGCAGTCAAGCGGGACTAGCGGGGTTTAATGAGCAGTACTTC. This codes for CASSQAGLAGFNEQYF. The rearrangement uses TRBV11-2 and TRBJ2-7, with 13 bases aligning to TRBD2. V lost 6 bases, J lost 7 bases, and 12 bases stayed unmatched. Germline V gene lookup returns CDR1 SGHAT and CDR2 FQNNGV. This CDR3 spans 16 amino acids.

A word on this clonotype: The junction differs from germline at one of its ends, possibly a read error. The chain uses TRBV12-3 or TRBV12-4 and TRBJ2-3; 7 nucleotides match TRBD1. The CDR3 length is 16 residues. DNA for the CDR3: TGTGCCAGCAGTTTAGGGGACAGAGTCGGAACAGATATGCAGTATTTT. Residues: CASSLGDRVGTDMQYF.

This sequence joins TRBV7-2 and TRBJ2-7, with 8 bases lining up with TRBD1. Germline V CDR1 and CDR2: SGHTA, FQGNSA. Losses at the gene ends were 0 bases for V and 7 bases for J; bases not matched to a gene: 8. CDR3 length equals 15 residues. The CDR3: CASSLAWDRSWEQYF. CDR3 sequence (DNA): TGTGCCAGCAGCTTAGCCTGGGACAGGTCGTGGGAGCAGTACTTC.

The CDR3 loop reads CASSLKLRGELFF. CDR3 bases: TGTGCCAGCAGCTTAAAACTGCGGGGGGAGCTGTTTTTT. The J gene is TRBJ2-2, the V gene TRBV7-7; unclear D gene. Trimming took off 2 bases at V and 8 bases at J, with 9 bases between the two ends. CDR1 is SSHAT, CDR2 FNYEAQ, per germline (reference sequence). The CDR3 sequence is 13 residues long.

This clonotype was seen repeatedly, ten times or more. The V and J genes are TRBV7-2 and TRBJ1-5, with D perhaps TRBD1 (5 bases). The CDR3 covers 19 residues. CDR1 SGHTA and CDR2 FQGNSA come from the germline V gene. Between the trimmed V and J ends, which lost 3 bases and 1 base, there was a span of 22 bases. This CDR3 reads CASSFLVSGRGRSNQPQHF. CDR3 DNA: TGTGCCAGCAGCTTTTTAGTGTCAGGGAGGGGCCGGAGCAATCAGCCCCAGCATTTT.

Many counts were recorded for this clonotype. The chain links TRBV12-3 or TRBV12-4 to TRBJ1-2; D is possibly TRBD1 (6 bases). The CDR3 length is 15 residues. The ends were cut back, 1 base at V and 4 bases at J, with 13 bases in the middle. The CDR3: CASSLGGRGPYGYTF. CDR3 nucleotide sequence: TGTGCCAGCAGTTTAGGGGGCAGGGGCCCCTATGGCTACACCTTC.

This clonotype was observed many times. The rearrangement uses TRBV5-1 and TRBJ2-3; 7 bases align to TRBD2. The germline CDR1 and CDR2 sequences are SGHRS and YFSETQ. The ends lost 6 bases at V and 2 bases at J; junction bases unmatched: 12. CDR3 size: 16 residues. The chain's CDR3 is CASTPGGLQTTDTQYF. The CDR3 DNA is TGCGCCAGCACCCCGGGGGGTCTGCAGACCACAGATACGCAGTATTTT.

This clonotype was recorded at least ten times. The V and J genes are TRBV6-2 or TRBV6-3 and TRBJ2-7; D is ambiguous. The germline CDR1 and CDR2 sequences are MNHEY and SVGEGT. CDR3 size: 10 residues. The ends were cut back, 0 bases at V and 6 bases at J, with 0 bases in the middle. CDR3 residues: CASSYSEQYF. The CDR3 DNA reads TGTGCCAGCAGTTACTCCGAGCAGTACTTC.

At least ten counts were recorded for this clonotype. The chain couples TRBV7-2 to TRBJ1-6; D not resolved. The CDR3 is 16 amino acids. CDR1 and CDR2 from the germline V gene are SGHTA and FQGNSA. V shed 3 bases and J shed 3 bases, with 12 bases lying between them. The CDR3 region is CASSFLAQSYNSPLHF. The CDR3 DNA sequence: TGTGCCAGCAGCTTTTTGGCTCAGAGCTATAATTCACCCCTCCACTTT. Together with reference TRBV7-2 and TRBJ1-6, the CDR3 gives the full variable domain: GAGVSQSPSNKVTEKGKDVELRCDPISGHTALYWYRQSLGQGLEFLIYFQGNSAPDKSGLPSDRFSAERTGGSVSTLTIQRTQQEDSAVYLCASSFLAQSYNSPLHFGNGTRLTVT.